This T cell receptor (beta chain) was captured in a study of blood T cell repertoires in COVID-19. Study at large: T cells, B-cell-depleted T cells, or PBMCs supplied cDNA or gDNA.

Per the study methods: Reference gene primers were amplified, and this amplification served to estimate nucleated cell counts. The table came from immunoSEQ multiplex PCR; TCRdb's copy has only in-frame clones and leaves some out. V and J calls and clone size follow that table, whereas D and trimming were derived from the DNA. The data show around 99,000 clones, with more than 70% seen just once and approximately 6.2% held by the top ten. The CDR3 sequence is 15 residues long. V lost 0 bases, J lost 7 bases, and 10 bases lay in between. Germline CDR1 is LGHDT and CDR2 is YNNKEL (reference sequence). The clonotype originates from a man in his fifties or sixties with active or convalescent COVID-19. The sample comprised peripheral blood. This chain uses TRBV3-1 (or the pseudogene TRBV3-2) with TRBJ1-6; D possibly corresponds to TRBD1 (5 bases). DNA for the CDR3: TGTGCCAGCAGCCAAGACGGGGGTTCGAATTCACCCCTCCACTTT. Its translation: CASSQDGGSNSPLHF.